The T cell receptor (beta chain) under discussion was sequenced for a study of blood T cell repertoires in COVID-19. Looking at the study overall: Samples representing acute and convalescent COVID-19 were sourced from the United States, Italy and Spain. The analysed material was cDNA or gDNA that came from T cells, B-cell-depleted T cells, or PBMCs.

In the authors' workflow: Amplifying reference gene primers gave estimates of nucleated cell counts. The table came from immunoSEQ multiplex PCR; TCRdb's copy has only in-frame clones and leaves some out. The DNA gave D and trimming, while V, J and clone size come from that table. The data hold 120,000 to 150,000 clones, with roughly 85% observed a single time. This CDR3 is built from 18 residues. V gave up 1 base and J gave up 2 bases; unmatched junction bases: 10. The V gene's germline CDR1 is MNHEY and CDR2 SMNVEV (reference sequence). J is TRBJ1-5 and V is TRBV27; 8 nucleotides agree with TRBD1. The source is a man in his sixties with acute or convalescent COVID-19. What was sequenced was peripheral blood. CDR3 residues: CASSLCDRGSRGNQPQHF. The CDR3 bases are TGTGCCAGCAGTTTATGTGACAGGGGTAGCAGGGGCAATCAGCCCCAGCATTTT.